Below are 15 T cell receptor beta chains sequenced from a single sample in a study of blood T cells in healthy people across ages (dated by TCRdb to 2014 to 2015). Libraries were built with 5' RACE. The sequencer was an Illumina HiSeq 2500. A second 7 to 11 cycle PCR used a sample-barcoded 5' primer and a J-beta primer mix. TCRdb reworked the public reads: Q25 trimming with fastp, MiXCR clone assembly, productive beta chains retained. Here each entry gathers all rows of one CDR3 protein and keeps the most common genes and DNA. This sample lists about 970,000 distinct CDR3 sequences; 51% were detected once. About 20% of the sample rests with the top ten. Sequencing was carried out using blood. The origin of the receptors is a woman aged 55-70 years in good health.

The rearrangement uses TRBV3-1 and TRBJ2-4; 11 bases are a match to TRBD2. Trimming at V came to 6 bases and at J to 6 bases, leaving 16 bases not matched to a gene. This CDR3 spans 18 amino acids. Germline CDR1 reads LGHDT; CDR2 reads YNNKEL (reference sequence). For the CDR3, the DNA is TGTGCCAGCAGTCTGAATAGCGGGAGGGCCAAACTCTTAAACATTCAGTACTTC. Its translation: CASSLNSGRAKLLNIQYF.

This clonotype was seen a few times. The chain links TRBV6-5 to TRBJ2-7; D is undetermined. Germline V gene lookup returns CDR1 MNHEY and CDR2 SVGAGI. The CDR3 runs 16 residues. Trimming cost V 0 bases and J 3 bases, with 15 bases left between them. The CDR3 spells CASSYSRTVRLYEQYF. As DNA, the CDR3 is TGTGCCAGCAGTTACTCGAGGACCGTCCGACTCTACGAGCAGTACTTC.

CDR3 residues: CSIRSTDTQYF. CDR3 DNA sequence: TGCAGTATTCGTAGCACAGATACGCAGTATTTT. This chain links TRBV20-1 with TRBJ2-3, with D uncertain. This CDR3 region has 11 residues. In germline, CDR1 is DFQATT, CDR2 SNEGSKA (reference sequence). Trimming took 8 bases from V and 0 from J, leaving 6 bases between them.

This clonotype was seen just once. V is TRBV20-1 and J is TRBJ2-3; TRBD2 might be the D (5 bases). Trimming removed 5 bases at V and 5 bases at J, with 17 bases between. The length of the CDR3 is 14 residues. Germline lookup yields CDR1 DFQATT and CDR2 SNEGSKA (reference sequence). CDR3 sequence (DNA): TGCAGTGCTGGCGGCGGCGGGTTGGAAGATACGCAGTATTTT. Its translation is CSAGGGGLEDTQYF.

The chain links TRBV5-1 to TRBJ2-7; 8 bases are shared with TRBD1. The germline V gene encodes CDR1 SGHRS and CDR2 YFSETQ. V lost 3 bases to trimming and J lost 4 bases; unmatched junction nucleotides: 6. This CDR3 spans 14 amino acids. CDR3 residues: CASSSQGALYEQYF. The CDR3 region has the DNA TGCGCCAGCAGCTCGCAGGGGGCGCTTTACGAGCAGTACTTC.

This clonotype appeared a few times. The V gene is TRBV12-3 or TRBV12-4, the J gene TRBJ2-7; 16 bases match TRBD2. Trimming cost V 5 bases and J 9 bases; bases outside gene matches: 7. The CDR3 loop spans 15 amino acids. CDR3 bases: TGTGCCAGCAGTCCTGGGACTAGCGGGAGGGGTCGGCAGTACTTC. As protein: CASSPGTSGRGRQYF.

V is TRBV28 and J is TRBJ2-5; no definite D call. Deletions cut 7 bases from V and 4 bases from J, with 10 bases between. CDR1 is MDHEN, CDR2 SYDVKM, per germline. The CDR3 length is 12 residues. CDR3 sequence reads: CASKARRETQYF. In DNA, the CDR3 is TGTGCCAGCAAGGCAAGGCGAGAGACCCAGTACTTC.

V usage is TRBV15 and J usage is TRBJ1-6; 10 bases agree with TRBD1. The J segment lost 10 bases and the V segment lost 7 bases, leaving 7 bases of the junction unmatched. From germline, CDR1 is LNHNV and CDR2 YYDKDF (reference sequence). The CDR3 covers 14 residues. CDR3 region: CATKTDRGESPLHF. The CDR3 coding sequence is TGTGCCACCAAGACGGACAGGGGGGAATCACCCCTCCACTTT.

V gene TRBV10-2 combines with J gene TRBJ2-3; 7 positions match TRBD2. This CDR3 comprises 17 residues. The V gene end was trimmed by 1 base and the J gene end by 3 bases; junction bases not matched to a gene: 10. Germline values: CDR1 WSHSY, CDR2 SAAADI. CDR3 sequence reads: CASSEFRGEGPTDTQYF. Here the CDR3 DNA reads TGCGCCAGCAGTGAGTTCCGAGGGGAGGGCCCTACAGATACGCAGTATTTT.

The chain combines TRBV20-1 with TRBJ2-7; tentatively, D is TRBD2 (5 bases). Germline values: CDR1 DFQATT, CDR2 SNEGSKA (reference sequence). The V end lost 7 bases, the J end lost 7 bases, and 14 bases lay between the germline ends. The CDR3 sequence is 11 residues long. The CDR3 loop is CSVGGYNEQYF. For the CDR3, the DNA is TGCAGTGTCGGCGGGTACAATGAGCAGTACTTC.

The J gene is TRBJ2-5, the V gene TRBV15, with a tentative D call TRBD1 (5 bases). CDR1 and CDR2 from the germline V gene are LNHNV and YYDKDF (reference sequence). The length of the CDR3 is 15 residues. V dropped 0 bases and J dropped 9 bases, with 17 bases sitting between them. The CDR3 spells CATSRDRAYLGAQYF. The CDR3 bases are TGTGCCACCAGCAGAGATCGGGCCTACCTAGGGGCCCAGTACTTC.

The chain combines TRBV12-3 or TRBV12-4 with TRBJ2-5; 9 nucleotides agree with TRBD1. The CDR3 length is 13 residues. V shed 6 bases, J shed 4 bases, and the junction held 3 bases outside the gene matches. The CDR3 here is CASSPTGGETQYF. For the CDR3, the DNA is TGTGCCAGCAGCCCGACAGGGGGAGAGACCCAGTACTTC.

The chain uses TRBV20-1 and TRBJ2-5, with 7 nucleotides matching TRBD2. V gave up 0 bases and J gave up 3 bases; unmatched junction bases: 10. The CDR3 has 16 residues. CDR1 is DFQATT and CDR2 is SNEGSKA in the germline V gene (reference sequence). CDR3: CSARDPLGGGEETQYF. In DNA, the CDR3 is TGCAGTGCTAGAGACCCTCTTGGCGGGGGTGAAGAGACCCAGTACTTC.

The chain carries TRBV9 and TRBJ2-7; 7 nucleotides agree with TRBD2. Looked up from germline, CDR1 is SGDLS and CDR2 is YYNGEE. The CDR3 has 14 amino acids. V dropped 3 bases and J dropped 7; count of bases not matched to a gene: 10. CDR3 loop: CASSAPGLPKEQYF. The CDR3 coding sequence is TGTGCCAGCAGCGCCCCGGGACTACCAAAGGAGCAGTACTTC.

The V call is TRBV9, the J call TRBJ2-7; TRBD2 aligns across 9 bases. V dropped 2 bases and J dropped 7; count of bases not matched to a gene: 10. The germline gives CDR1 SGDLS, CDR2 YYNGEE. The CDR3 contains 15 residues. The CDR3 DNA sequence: TGTGCCAGCAGCGTCGGTAGCGGGAGAATGGGGGAGCAGTACTTC. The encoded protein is CASSVGSGRMGEQYF. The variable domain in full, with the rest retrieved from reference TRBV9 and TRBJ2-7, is DSGVTQTPKHLITATGQRVTLRCSPRSGDLSVYWYQQSLDQGLQFLIQYYNGEERAKGNILERFSAQQFPDLHSELNLSSLELGDSALYFCASSVGSGRMGEQYFGPGTRLTVT.